Listed below are T cell receptor beta chains from one sample, sequenced in a study of graft-versus-host responses after intestinal transplantation. Sequenced by immunoSEQ multiplex PCR; TCRdb stores in-frame clones only, minus some. The sample records about 10,000 clones, about 93% being singletons. The sample here was PBMCs, taken just over 42 days after intestinal transplant. The receptor set was obtained from a human patient who received an intestinal transplant, so some T cells may come from the graft donor. Both conserved end residues are part of each CDR3. The order of the fields is clone size, J gene, V gene, D gene, CDR3 protein, CDR3 DNA. D genes are given only for firm matches. Not every row has a clone size; where given, it reads once, few, many or a size class.

clone size: NA
J gene: TRBJ2-7
V gene: TRBV6-5
D gene: NA
CDR3 protein: CASRPRATYEQYF
CDR3 DNA: TGTGCCAGCAGACCGCGGGCTACCTACGAGCAGTACTTC

clone size: NA
J gene: TRBJ1-2
V gene: TRBV15
D gene: NA
CDR3 protein: CATGDGYGYTF
CDR3 DNA: TGTGCCACCGGGGACGGGTATGGCTACACCTTC

clone size: NA
J gene: TRBJ1-3
V gene: TRBV4-1
D gene: NA
CDR3 protein: CASSRLLRSGNTIYF
CDR3 DNA: TGCGCCAGCAGCCGCCTTTTGCGCTCTGGAAACACCATATATTTT

clone size: NA
J gene: TRBJ1-6
V gene: TRBV4-1
D gene: NA
CDR3 protein: CASSRTEPPSPYNSPLHF
CDR3 DNA: TGCGCCAGCAGCCGGACGGAGCCGCCTAGTCCCTATAATTCACCCCTCCACTTT

clone size: NA
J gene: TRBJ2-5
V gene: TRBV9
D gene: NA
CDR3 protein: CASSYEGEEETQYF
CDR3 DNA: TGTGCCAGCAGCTACGAAGGTGAGGAAGAGACCCAGTACTTC

clone size: NA
J gene: TRBJ2-7
V gene: TRBV27
D gene: NA
CDR3 protein: CASSLSVSTAESSYEQYF
CDR3 DNA: TGTGCCAGCAGTTTGTCGGTAAGCACGGCAGAAAGCTCCTACGAGCAGTACTTC

clone size: NA
J gene: TRBJ2-1
V gene: TRBV6-5
D gene: NA
CDR3 protein: CASRRGNEQFF
CDR3 DNA: TGTGCCAGCAGGAGGGGCAATGAGCAGTTCTTC

clone size: NA
J gene: TRBJ2-2
V gene: TRBV5-5
D gene: NA
CDR3 protein: CASSLEAGANTGELFF
CDR3 DNA: TGTGCCAGCAGCTTGGAAGCTGGGGCGAACACCGGGGAGCTGTTTTTT

clone size: NA
J gene: TRBJ2-5
V gene: TRBV27
D gene: TRBD2
CDR3 protein: CASSARLAQETQYF
CDR3 DNA: TGTGCCAGCTCAGCCAGACTAGCCCAAGAGACCCAGTACTTC

clone size: NA
J gene: TRBJ1-1
V gene: TRBV5-6
D gene: NA
CDR3 protein: CASSFMNTEAFF
CDR3 DNA: TGTGCCAGCAGCTTTATGAACACTGAAGCTTTCTTT

clone size: NA
J gene: TRBJ2-1
V gene: TRBV11-3
D gene: TRBD2
CDR3 protein: CASSLGTSMHEQFF
CDR3 DNA: TGTGCCAGCAGCCTCGGGACTAGCATGCATGAGCAGTTCTTC

clone size: once
J gene: TRBJ2-7
V gene: TRBV6-6
D gene: NA
CDR3 protein: CASSPRSYEQYF
CDR3 DNA: TGTGCCAGCAGTCCTCGCTCCTACGAGCAGTACTTC

clone size: NA
J gene: TRBJ2-7
V gene: TRBV2
D gene: NA
CDR3 protein: CASSGERSSYEQYF
CDR3 DNA: TGTGCCAGCAGTGGCGAGAGGAGTAGTTACGAGCAGTACTTC

clone size: NA
J gene: TRBJ1-1
V gene: TRBV18
D gene: NA
CDR3 protein: CASSPRTPENTEAFF
CDR3 DNA: TGTGCCAGCTCACCGCGAACCCCAGAGAACACTGAAGCTTTCTTT

clone size: NA
J gene: TRBJ2-1
V gene: TRBV30
D gene: TRBD1
CDR3 protein: CAWTIGTGHYNEQFF
CDR3 DNA: TGTGCCTGGACGATCGGGACAGGGCATTACAATGAGCAGTTCTTC

clone size: NA
J gene: TRBJ1-2
V gene: TRBV15
D gene: NA
CDR3 protein: CATSVLPRRGRTYGYTF
CDR3 DNA: TGTGCCACCAGCGTGCTACCAAGGCGTGGAAGGACCTATGGCTACACCTTC

clone size: NA
J gene: TRBJ2-1
V gene: TRBV29-1
D gene: NA
CDR3 protein: CSVEGPGSYNEQFF
CDR3 DNA: TGCAGCGTTGAAGGACCGGGGTCCTACAATGAGCAGTTCTTC